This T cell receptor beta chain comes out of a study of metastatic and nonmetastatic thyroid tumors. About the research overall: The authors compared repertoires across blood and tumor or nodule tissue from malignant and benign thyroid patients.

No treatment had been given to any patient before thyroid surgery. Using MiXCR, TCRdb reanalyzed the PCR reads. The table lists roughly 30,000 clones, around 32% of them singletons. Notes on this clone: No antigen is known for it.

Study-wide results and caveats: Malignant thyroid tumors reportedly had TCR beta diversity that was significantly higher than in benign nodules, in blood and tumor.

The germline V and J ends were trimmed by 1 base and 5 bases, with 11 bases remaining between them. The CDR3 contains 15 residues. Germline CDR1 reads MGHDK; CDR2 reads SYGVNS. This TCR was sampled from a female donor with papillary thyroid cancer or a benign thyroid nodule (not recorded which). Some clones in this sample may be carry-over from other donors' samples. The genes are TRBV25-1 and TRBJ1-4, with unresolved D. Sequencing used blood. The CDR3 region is CASSESTSGNEKLFF. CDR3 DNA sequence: TGTGCCAGCAGTGAATCAACGTCCGGGAATGAAAAACTGTTTTTT. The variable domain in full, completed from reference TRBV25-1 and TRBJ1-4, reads EADIYQTPRYLVIGTGKKITLECSQTMGHDKMYWYQQDPGMELHLIHYSYGVNSTEKGDLSSESTVSRIRTEHFPLTLESARPSHTSQYLCASSESTSGNEKLFFGSGTQLSVL.